This T cell receptor (beta chain) was identified in a study of Ad26.COV2.S vaccination and SARS-CoV-2 variants. Study background: Enrollment placed the donor in the COV1001 Ad26.COV2.S trial arm.

Treatment reported: about 20 received Ad26.COV2.S at low or high dose, single or two shots; roughly 5 received placebo; per-sample allocation not given. Sampling happened 63 days after the first vaccine or placebo injection. It was an adult aged 18-55 years in Boston who was the donor. Libraries were prepared by immunoSEQ multiplex PCR; TCRdb keeps only in-frame clonotypes and omits some of them. Of about 440,000 clones detected, about 92% appear once; the ten largest clones hold about 4.5%. The CDR3 covers 18 residues. Trimming cost V 8 bases and J 4 bases, with 30 bases left between them. Germline CDR1 SSHAT, CDR2 FNYEAQ (reference sequence).

This specimen was peripheral blood, taken in a trial of Ad26.COV2.S vaccine versus placebo. The J gene is TRBJ2-7, the V gene TRBV7-7; a possible D gene is TRBD1 (6 bases). The origin of this receptor is a person aged 18 to 59 who received the Ad26.COV2.S COVID-19 vaccine or a placebo. The CDR3 loop is CASRQRRENREGFYEQYF. The CDR3 bases are TGTGCCAGCCGCCAAAGAAGGGAAAACAGGGAAGGGTTTTACGAGCAGTACTTC.